This T cell receptor beta chain derives from a study of control samples from healthy donors and cancer patients. The assay was immunoSEQ multiplex PCR, and TCRdb's table has in-frame clones only and misses some. This sample's table reports 150,000 to 200,000 clones. CDR1 is LNHDA, CDR2 SQIVND, per germline (reference sequence). The CDR3 runs 12 residues. V was clipped by 5 bases and J by 9 bases, with 11 bases between them. The rearrangement links TRBV19 to TRBJ1-5; the D is unclear. What was sequenced was blood. This TCR came from a woman aged 30 to 39 in good health. The CDR3 region has the DNA TGTGCCAGTAGTCCGACCGCCAGGCCCCAGCATTTT. This gives the protein CASSPTARPQHF. Full variable domain (missing parts from reference TRBV19 and TRBJ1-5): DGGITQSPKYLFRKEGQNVTLSCEQNLNHDAMYWYRQDPGQGLRLIYYSQIVNDFQKGDIAEGYSVSREKKESFPLTVTSAQKNPTAFYLCASSPTARPQHFGDGTRLSIL.